This T cell receptor (beta chain) comes out of a study of T cells after somatic rescue of genetic block. Some clones are missing from TCRdb's copy, which holds only in-frame ones; the method was immunoSEQ multiplex PCR. Of 70,000 to 95,000 clones in the sample, over 80% are singletons; the top ten hold approximately 1.5%. What was sequenced was peripheral blood mononuclear cells (PBMCs). The origin of this receptor is a woman aged 18-35 years.

CDR3 protein: CASSTHIRGQETQYF. The CDR3 nucleotides are TGTGCCAGCTCCACCCACATAAGGGGACAAGAGACCCAGTACTTC. The V call is TRBV25-1, the J call TRBJ2-5, with D possibly TRBD1 on 5 matching bases. The CDR3 loop spans 15 amino acids. V shed 8 bases and J shed 2 bases, with 18 bases lying between them. CDR1 is MGHDK, CDR2 SYGVNS, per germline.